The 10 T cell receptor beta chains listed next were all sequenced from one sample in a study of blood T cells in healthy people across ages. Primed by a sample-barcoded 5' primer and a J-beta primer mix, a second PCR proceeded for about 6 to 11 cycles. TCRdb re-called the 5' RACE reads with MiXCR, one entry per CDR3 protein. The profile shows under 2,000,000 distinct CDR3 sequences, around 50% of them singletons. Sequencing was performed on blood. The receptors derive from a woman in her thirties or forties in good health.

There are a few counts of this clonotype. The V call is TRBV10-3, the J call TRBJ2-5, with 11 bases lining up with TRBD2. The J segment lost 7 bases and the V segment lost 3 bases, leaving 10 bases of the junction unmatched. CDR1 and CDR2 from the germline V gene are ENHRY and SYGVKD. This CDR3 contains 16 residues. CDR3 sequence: CAISDPGLAAGGTQYF. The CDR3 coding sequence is TGTGCCATCAGTGACCCGGGACTAGCGGCCGGGGGGACCCAGTACTTC.

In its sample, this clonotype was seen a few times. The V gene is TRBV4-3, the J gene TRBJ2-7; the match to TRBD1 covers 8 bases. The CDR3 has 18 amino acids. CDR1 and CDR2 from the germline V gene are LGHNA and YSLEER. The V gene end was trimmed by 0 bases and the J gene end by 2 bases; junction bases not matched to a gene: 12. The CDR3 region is CASSQEGLGTGKPYEQYF. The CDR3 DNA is TGCGCCAGCAGCCAAGAGGGTCTGGGGACAGGAAAGCCCTACGAGCAGTACTTC.

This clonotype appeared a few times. The CDR3: CSARGPQGVDTQYF. CDR3 nucleotide sequence: TGCAGTGCTAGAGGGCCGCAGGGTGTAGATACGCAGTATTTT. The J gene is TRBJ2-3, the V gene TRBV20-1; the D gene is possibly TRBD1 (5 bases). CDR3 length: 14 amino acids. With 1 base removed from V and 5 bases from J, the gap between germline ends came to 13 bases. CDR1 and CDR2 (germline): DFQATT, SNEGSKA (reference sequence).

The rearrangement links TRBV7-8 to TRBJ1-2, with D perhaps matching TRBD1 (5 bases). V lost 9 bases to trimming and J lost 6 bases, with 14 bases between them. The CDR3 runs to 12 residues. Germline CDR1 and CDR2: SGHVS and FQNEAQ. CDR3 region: CASQGAQNGYTF. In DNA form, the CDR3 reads TGTGCCAGTCAAGGGGCGCAAAATGGCTACACCTTC.

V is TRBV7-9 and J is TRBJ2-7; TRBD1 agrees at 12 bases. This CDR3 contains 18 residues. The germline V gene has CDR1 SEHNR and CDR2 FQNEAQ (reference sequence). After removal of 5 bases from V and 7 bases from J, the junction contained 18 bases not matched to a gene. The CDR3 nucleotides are TGTGCCAGCAGCCCGATTTCCCCCGGGACAGGGGGCTACAATGAGCAGTACTTC. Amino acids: CASSPISPGTGGYNEQYF.

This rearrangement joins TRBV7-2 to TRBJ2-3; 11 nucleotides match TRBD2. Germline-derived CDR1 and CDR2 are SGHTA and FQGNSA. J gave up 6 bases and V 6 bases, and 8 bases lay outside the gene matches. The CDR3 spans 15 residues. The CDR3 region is CASSILAGGLDTQYF. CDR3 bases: TGTGCCAGCAGTATCCTAGCGGGGGGATTGGATACGCAGTATTTT.

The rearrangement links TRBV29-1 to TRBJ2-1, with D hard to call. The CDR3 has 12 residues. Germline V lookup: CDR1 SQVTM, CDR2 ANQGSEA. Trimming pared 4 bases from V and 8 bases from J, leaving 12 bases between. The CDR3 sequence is CSVGAGPDEQFF. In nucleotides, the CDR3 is TGCAGCGTTGGGGCCGGGCCGGATGAGCAGTTCTTC.

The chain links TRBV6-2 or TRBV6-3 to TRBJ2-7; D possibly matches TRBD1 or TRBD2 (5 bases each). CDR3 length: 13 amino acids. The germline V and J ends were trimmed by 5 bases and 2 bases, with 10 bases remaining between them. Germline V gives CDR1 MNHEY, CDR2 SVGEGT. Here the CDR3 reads CASSTGAAYEQYF. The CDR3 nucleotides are TGTGCCAGCAGTACCGGGGCGGCCTACGAGCAGTACTTC.

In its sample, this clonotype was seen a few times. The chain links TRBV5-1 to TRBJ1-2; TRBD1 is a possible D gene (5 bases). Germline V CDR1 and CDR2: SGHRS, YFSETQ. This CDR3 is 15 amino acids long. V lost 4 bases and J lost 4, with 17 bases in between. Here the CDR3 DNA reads TGCGCCAGCAGCCCGTGGGCAGGGCAGACCTATGGCTACACCTTC. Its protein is CASSPWAGQTYGYTF.

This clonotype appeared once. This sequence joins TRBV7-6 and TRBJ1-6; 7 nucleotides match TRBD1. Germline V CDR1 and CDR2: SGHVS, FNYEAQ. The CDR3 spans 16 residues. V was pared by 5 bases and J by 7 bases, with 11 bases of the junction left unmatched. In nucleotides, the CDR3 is TGTGCCAGCAGCGGGACAGTCTTAATGGGGAATTCACCCCTCCACTTT. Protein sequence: CASSGTVLMGNSPLHF. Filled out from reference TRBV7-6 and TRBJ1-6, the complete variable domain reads GAGVSQSPRYKVTKRGQDVALRCDPISGHVSLYWYRQALGQGPEFLTYFNYEAQQDKSGLPNDRFSAERPEGSISTLTIQRTEQRDSAMYRCASSGTVLMGNSPLHFGNGTRLTVT.